This T cell receptor beta chain was sequenced for a study of T cell responses to AZD1222 COVID-19 vaccine. Overall study results and limits: The donor group comprised mostly white British people and more females; the analysis possibly underestimated clonal diversity. Baseline seropositivity occurred in only six AZD1222 recipients. Unmutated variant regions are reportedly targeted by nearly half of spike-specific TCRs. Spike-specific TCRs gained breadth and depth after people received two AZD1222 doses.

Germline V gene lookup returns CDR1 KGHSY and CDR2 FQNENV. Trimming stripped 1 base from V and 2 bases from J, with 9 bases between. The CDR3 consists of 15 residues. The repertoire was sequenced with immunoSEQ multiplex PCR; TCRdb's copy has only in-frame clones and lacks some. The table lists nearly 110,000 clones, around 90% of them singletons, with 22% in the top ten. On this clone itself: Its antigen is not identified.

This clonotype was sampled from an adult in good health. The specimen comprised peripheral blood, sampled on day 0 of AZD1222 vaccination. The V gene is TRBV16, the J gene TRBJ1-5; unclear D gene. CDR3 DNA sequence: TGTGCCAGCAGCCAATTCCCGGTTGGCAATCAGCCCCAGCATTTT. Translated, it gives CASSQFPVGNQPQHF.